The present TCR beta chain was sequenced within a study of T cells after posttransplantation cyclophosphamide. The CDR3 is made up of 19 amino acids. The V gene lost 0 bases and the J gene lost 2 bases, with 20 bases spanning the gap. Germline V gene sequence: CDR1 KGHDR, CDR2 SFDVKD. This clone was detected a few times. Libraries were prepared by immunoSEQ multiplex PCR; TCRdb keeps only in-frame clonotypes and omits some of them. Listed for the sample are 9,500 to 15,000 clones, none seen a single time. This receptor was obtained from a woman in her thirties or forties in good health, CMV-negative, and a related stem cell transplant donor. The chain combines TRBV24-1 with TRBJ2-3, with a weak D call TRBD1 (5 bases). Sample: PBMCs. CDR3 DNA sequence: TGTGCCACCAGTGATTTGGTCGGCGGCCCCTTGGGGCTCACAGATACGCAGTATTTT. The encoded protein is CATSDLVGGPLGLTDTQYF.